The 4 T cell receptor beta chains listed next were all sequenced from one sample in a study of blood T cell repertoires in COVID-19. TCRdb's copy holds only in-frame clones and misses some; the assay was immunoSEQ multiplex PCR. The table shows approximately 200,000 clones, with roughly 88% occurring only once. The sample taken for sequencing was peripheral blood. Receptors originate from a man younger than 35 with active or convalescent COVID-19.

V gene TRBV28 combines with J gene TRBJ1-5; weak D call: TRBD1 (6 bases). The V end was cut by 7 bases, the J end by 3 bases, with 16 bases between. This CDR3 spans 15 amino acids. Per germline, CDR1 MDHEN and CDR2 SYDVKM. CDR3 nucleotides: TGTGCCAGCATCCTAGACAGGTATAACAATCAGCCCCAGCATTTT. Translating it yields CASILDRYNNQPQHF.

The rearrangement joins TRBV15 to TRBJ2-7; TRBD2 agrees at 9 bases. V was clipped by 5 bases and J by 7 bases; unmatched bases: 12. The CDR3 contains 15 residues. CDR1 is LNHNV and CDR2 is YYDKDF in the germline V gene (reference sequence). CDR3 DNA: TGTGCCACCAGCCCCCTCGTTAGCGGGAGTGGTGAGCAGTACTTC. Its translation is CATSPLVSGSGEQYF.

The chain is built from TRBV9 and TRBJ2-1, with a weak D call TRBD2 (5 bases). Looked up from germline, CDR1 is SGDLS and CDR2 is YYNGEE. Trimming took 7 bases from V and 0 from J, leaving 14 bases between them. The CDR3 loop spans 15 amino acids. CDR3 protein: CASGNGLASYNEQFF. The CDR3 DNA reads TGTGCCAGCGGGAACGGACTCGCCTCCTACAATGAGCAGTTCTTC.

The rearrangement joins TRBV18 to TRBJ2-1; D gene ambiguous. This CDR3 has 12 residues. Germline V CDR1 and CDR2: KGHSH, LQKENI. The V end lost 3 bases, the J end lost 4 bases, and 4 bases lay between the germline ends. The CDR3 region is CASSPGYNEQFF. CDR3 sequence (DNA): TGTGCCAGCTCACCCGGGTACAATGAGCAGTTCTTC.